This T cell receptor beta chain was captured in a study of T cell clonality in common variable immunodeficiency. This clone has a count of ten or more. Its antigen is not known. The read finishes 3 residues shy of the CDR3 end, and the germline J gene is used to complete it. General study results and limits: Repertoire-complication correlations in CVID were limited by patient heterogeneity.

Equal genomic DNA amounts from CVID and control samples were sequenced. Some clones are missing from TCRdb's copy, which holds only in-frame ones; the method was immunoSEQ multiplex PCR. Sampling found some 33,000 clones, none seen once. The CDR3 consists of 15 residues. V gave up 7 bases and J gave up 0 bases, with 15 bases separating them. Germline CDR1 and CDR2: SNHLY and FYNNEI. Donors gave about 5 to 8 ml heparinized peripheral whole blood. V and J are TRBV2 and TRBJ1-2; D possibly corresponds to TRBD1 (5 bases). The receptor's source is a person aged 18 to 70 in good health. The sequenced material came from peripheral blood mononuclear cells. Incomplete CDR3 DNA: TGTGCCAGCACGATCGACAGAGATGCTAACTATGGC. Protein product: CASTIDRDANYG. The CDR3 in full is CASTIDRDANYGYTF.